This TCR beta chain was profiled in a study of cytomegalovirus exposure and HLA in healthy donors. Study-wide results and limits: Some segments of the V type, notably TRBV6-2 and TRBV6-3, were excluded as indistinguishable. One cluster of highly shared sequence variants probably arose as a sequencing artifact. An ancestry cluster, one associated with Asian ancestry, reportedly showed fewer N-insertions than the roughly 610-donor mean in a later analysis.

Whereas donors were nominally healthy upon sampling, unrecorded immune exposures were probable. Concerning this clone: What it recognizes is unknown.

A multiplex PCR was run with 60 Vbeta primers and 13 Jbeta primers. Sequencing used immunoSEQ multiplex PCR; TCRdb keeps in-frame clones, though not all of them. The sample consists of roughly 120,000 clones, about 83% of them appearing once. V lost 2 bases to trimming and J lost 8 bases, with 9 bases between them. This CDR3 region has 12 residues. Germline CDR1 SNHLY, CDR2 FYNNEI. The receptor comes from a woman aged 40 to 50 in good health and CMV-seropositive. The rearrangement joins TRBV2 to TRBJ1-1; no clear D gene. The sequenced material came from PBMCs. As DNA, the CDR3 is TGTGCCAGCAGTGAAACCTCTATAGAAGCTTTCTTT. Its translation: CASSETSIEAFF.